The 6 T cell receptor beta chains below come from one sample, sequenced in a study of early T cells in non-severe SARS-CoV-2 infection. TCRdb reprocessed the 5' RACE reads with MiXCR, giving one entry per CDR3 protein. The data show tens of thousands of distinct CDR3 sequences, about 14% seen once. The sample in question was whole blood, obtained at baseline. These receptors came from an adult who was a healthcare worker with PCR-confirmed SARS-CoV-2 infection or an uninfected control (not recorded which).

There are a few counts of this clonotype. The gene calls are TRBV28 and TRBJ2-5; 9 bases are shared with TRBD2. CDR1 and CDR2 from the germline V gene are MDHEN and SYDVKM. The CDR3 runs to 14 residues. Losses at the gene ends were 3 bases for V and 3 bases for J; bases not matched to a gene: 2. The CDR3 DNA reads TGTGCCAGCAGTTTGGGCGGGAGGGAAGAGACCCAGTACTTC. Translated: CASSLGGREETQYF.

The V call is TRBV3-1, the J call TRBJ2-7, with D perhaps TRBD1 or TRBD2 (5 bases each). Germline loops: CDR1 LGHDT, CDR2 YNNKEL (reference sequence). This CDR3 contains 14 residues. Deletions cut 1 base from V and 3 bases from J, with 10 bases between. In nucleotides, the CDR3 is TGTGCCAGCAGCCAAGTCGGGGCAATCTACGAGCAGTACTTC. Amino acid sequence: CASSQVGAIYEQYF.

The rearrangement uses TRBV18 and TRBJ2-1; TRBD2 aligns across 11 bases. J was trimmed by 2 bases and V by 0 bases; bases with no gene match: 0. This CDR3 is built from 16 residues. Germline V lookup: CDR1 KGHSH, CDR2 LQKENI. CDR3 sequence (DNA): TGTGCCAGCTCACCACCGGGACTAGCGGCCTACAATGAGCAGTTCTTC. Amino acid sequence: CASSPPGLAAYNEQFF.

The chain has TRBV18 and TRBJ1-5, with 7 bases identical to TRBD1. Germline CDR1 and CDR2: KGHSH and LQKENI. J was trimmed by 1 base and V by 4 bases; bases with no gene match: 7. This CDR3 contains 16 residues. The CDR3 sequence: CASSLIPGQSNQPQHF. CDR3 nucleotide sequence: TGTGCCAGCTCACTAATTCCGGGACAGAGCAATCAGCCCCAGCATTTT.

This clonotype was detected many times. J is TRBJ2-1 and V is TRBV2; D may be TRBD2 (6 bases). The CDR3 sequence is 13 residues long. Germline V gene data show CDR1 as SNHLY and CDR2 as FYNNEI. V was shortened by 6 bases and J by 6 bases, with 12 bases between the two germline ends. The chain's CDR3 is CASRTWGVNEQFF. CDR3 DNA: TGTGCCAGCAGAACTTGGGGGGTCAATGAGCAGTTCTTC.

This clonotype turned up a few times. The chain combines TRBV4-1 with TRBJ2-2; 10 nucleotides match TRBD2. The CDR3 loop spans 18 amino acids. V lost 5 bases, J lost 0 bases, and 9 bases stayed unmatched. Germline CDR1 is MGHRA and CDR2 is YSYEKL. The CDR3 DNA reads as TGCGCCAGCAGCTACCGGACTAGCGGCCCCCCGAACACCGGGGAGCTGTTTTTT. Encoded protein: CASSYRTSGPPNTGELFF.